This TCR beta chain was captured by sequencing in a study of shared clonotypes between healthy human individuals. Study as a whole: Per donor, CD8 memory used one plate, CD8 naive used two, CD4 memory used three and CD4 naive used three.

Several immunoSEQ 96-well plates shared each subset's DNA, each plate a replicate. Generated by immunoSEQ multiplex PCR, the TCRdb table keeps only in-frame clones and is missing some. The sample has roughly 2.1 million clones; 93% are singletons. J was trimmed by 8 bases and V by 2 bases; bases with no gene match: 2. The CDR3 spans 14 residues. The germline gives CDR1 MNHNY, CDR2 SVGAGI (reference sequence). Naive CD8 isolation took CD45RO-negative cells positively selected for CCR7 and excluded terminally differentiated effector memory CD45RA+ cells. Findings and limits, study-wide: A handful of donors shared around 5% of their naive CD4 clonotypes.

This clone was detected once. The antigen is unknown. Sequenced: naive CD8+ T cells from PBMCs. The chain is built from TRBV6-6 and TRBJ2-1, with 11 positions matching TRBD2. This TCR came from a man between 18 and 35 years old in good health. Some clones in this sample may be carry-over from other donors' samples. CDR3 loop: CASSYTSGSDEQFF. The CDR3 region has the DNA TGTGCCAGCAGTTACACTAGCGGGAGCGATGAGCAGTTCTTC.